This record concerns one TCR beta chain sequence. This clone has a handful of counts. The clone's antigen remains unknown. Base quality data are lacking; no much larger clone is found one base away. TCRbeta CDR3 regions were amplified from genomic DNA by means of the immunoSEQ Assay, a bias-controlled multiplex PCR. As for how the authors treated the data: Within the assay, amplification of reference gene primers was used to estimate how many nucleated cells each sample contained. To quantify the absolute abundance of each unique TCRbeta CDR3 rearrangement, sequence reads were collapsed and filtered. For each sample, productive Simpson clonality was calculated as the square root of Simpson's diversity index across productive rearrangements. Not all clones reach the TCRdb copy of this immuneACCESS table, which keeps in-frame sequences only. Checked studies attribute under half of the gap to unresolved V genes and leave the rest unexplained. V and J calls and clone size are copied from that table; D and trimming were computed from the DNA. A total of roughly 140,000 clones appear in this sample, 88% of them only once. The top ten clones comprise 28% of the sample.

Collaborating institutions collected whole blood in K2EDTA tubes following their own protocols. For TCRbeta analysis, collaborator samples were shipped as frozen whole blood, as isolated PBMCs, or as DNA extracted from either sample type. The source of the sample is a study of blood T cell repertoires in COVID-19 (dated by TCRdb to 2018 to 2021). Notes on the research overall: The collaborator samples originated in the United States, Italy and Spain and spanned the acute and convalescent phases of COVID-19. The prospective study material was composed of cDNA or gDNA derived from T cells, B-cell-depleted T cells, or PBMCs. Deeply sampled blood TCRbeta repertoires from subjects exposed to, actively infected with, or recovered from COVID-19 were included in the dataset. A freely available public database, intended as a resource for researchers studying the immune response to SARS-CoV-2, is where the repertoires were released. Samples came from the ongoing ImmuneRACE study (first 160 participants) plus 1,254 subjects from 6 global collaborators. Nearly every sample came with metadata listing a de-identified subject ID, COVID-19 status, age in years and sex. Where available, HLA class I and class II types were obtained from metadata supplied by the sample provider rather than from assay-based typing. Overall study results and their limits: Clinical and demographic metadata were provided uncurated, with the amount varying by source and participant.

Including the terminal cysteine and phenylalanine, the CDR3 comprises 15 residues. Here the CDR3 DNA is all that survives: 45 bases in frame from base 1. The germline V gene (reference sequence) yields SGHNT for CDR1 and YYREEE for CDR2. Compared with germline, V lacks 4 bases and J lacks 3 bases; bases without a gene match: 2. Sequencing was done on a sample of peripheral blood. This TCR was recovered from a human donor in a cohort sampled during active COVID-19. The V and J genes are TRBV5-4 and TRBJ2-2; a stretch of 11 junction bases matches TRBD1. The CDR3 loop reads CASSRDRGDTGELFF. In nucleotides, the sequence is TGTGCCAGCAGCAGGGACAGGGGGGACACCGGGGAGCTGTTTTTT.